This T cell receptor (beta chain) was sequenced in a study of circulating and synovial CD4+ cells in juvenile arthritis. As for this clone: The antigen remains undetermined.

The germline CDR1 and CDR2 sequences are SGHRS and YFSETQ. This CDR3 spans 14 amino acids. J gave up 1 base and V 3 bases, and 2 bases lay outside the gene matches. Sequencing was performed with immunoSEQ multiplex PCR; in TCRdb, only in-frame clones are kept and a portion is missing. Of fewer than 35,000 clones listed, roughly 95% were seen once; the top ten hold about 3%. The study's findings and limits: CPL versus bulk CD4 samples: T cell genome counts differed by at least an order of magnitude. Bulk blood CD4 repertoires were more diverse than these. Compared with bulk blood, circulating pathogenic-like lymphocytes shared substantially more CDR3 sequences with synovial T cells.

The chain uses TRBV5-1 and TRBJ1-1; 8 bases map to TRBD1. The sequenced sample consisted of CD4+ T cells from blood. The receptor comes from a human donor with juvenile idiopathic arthritis. CDR3 residues: CASSSGTGNTEAFF. In DNA, the CDR3 is TGCGCCAGCAGCTCCGGGACAGGGAACACTGAAGCTTTCTTT.